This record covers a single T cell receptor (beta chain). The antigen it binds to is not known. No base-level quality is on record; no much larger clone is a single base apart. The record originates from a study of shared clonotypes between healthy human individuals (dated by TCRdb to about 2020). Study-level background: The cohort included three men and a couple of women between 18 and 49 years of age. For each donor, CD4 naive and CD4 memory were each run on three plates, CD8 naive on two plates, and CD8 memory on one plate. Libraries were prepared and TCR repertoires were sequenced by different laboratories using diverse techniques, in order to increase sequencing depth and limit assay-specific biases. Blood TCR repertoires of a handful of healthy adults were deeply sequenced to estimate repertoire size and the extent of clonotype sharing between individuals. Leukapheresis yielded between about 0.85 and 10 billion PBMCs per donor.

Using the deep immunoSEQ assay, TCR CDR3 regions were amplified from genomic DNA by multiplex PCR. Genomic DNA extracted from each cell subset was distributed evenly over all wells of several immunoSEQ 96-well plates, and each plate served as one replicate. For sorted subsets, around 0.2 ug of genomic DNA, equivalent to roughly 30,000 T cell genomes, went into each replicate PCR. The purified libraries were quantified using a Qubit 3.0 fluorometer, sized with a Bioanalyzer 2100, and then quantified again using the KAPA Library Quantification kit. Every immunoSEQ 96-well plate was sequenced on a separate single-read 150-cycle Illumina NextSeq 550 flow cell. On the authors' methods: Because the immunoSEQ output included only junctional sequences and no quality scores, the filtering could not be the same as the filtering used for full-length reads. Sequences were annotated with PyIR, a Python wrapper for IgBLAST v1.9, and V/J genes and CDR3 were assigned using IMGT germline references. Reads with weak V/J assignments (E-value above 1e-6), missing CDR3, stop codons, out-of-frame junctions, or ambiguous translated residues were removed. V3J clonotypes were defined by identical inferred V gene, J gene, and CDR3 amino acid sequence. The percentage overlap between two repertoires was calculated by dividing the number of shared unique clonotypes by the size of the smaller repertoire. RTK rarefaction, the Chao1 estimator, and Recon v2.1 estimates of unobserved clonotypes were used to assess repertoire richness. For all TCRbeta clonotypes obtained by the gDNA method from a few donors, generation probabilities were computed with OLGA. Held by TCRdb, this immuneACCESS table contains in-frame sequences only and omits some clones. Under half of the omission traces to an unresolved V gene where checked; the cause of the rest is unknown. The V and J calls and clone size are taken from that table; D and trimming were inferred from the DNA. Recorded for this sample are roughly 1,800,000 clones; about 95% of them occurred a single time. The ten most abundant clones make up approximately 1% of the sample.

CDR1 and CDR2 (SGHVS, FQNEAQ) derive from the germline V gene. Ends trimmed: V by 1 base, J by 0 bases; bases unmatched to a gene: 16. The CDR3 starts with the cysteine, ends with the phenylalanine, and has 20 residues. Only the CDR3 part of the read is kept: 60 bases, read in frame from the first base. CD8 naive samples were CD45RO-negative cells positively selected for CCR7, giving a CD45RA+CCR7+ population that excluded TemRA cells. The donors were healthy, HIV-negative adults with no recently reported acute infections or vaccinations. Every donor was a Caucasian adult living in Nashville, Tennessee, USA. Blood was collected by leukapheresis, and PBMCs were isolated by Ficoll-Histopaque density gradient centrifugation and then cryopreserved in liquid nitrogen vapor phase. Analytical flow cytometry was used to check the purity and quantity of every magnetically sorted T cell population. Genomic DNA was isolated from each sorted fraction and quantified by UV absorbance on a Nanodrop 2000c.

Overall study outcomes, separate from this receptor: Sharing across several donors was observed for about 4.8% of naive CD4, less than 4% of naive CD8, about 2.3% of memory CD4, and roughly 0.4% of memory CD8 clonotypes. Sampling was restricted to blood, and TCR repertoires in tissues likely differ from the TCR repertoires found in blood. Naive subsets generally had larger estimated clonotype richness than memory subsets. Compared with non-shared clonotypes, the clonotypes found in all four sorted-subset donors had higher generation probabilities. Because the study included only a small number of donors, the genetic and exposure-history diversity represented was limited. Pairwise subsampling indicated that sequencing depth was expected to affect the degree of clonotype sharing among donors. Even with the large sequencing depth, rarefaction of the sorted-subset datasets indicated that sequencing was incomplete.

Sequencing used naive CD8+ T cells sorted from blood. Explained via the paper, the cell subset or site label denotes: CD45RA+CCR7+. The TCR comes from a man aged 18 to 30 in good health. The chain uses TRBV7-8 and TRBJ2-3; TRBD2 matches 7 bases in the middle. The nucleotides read TGTGCCAGCAGCTTAGATGGGTCTTCGGCGGGGGTTCCTAGCACAGATACGCAGTATTTT. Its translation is CASSLDGSSAGVPSTDTQYF.